These 27 T cell receptor beta chains share one sample of origin, sequenced in a study of response to subunit inactivated influenza vaccine. TCRdb recomputed calls from the RT-PCR reads with MiXCR, one row per CDR3 protein. The sample records approximately 730,000 distinct CDR3 sequences, 11% to 15% being singletons. The material sequenced was PBMCs from blood, taken 14 to 15 days before vaccination. The receptors derive from a man aged 45-60 years who received an inactivated influenza vaccine.

The chain uses TRBV7-9 and TRBJ2-2; 10 bases agree with TRBD2. The ends lost 2 bases at V and 3 bases at J; junction bases unmatched: 6. The germline V gene has CDR1 SEHNR and CDR2 FQNEAQ (reference sequence). This CDR3 has 17 residues. The CDR3 loop is CASSLSTSGAYTGELFF. The CDR3, as DNA: TGTGCCAGCAGCTTAAGCACTAGCGGGGCTTACACCGGGGAGCTGTTTTTT.

There are a few counts of this clonotype. The chain couples TRBV18 to TRBJ1-1; D perhaps matches TRBD1 (5 bases). Trimming took 4 bases from V and 5 from J, leaving 17 bases between them. Looked up from germline, CDR1 is KGHSH and CDR2 is LQKENI. The CDR3 consists of 15 residues. The chain's CDR3 is CASSQRSLRVTEAFF. The CDR3 DNA reads TGTGCCAGCTCACAACGCTCTCTCAGGGTTACTGAAGCTTTCTTT.

J is TRBJ2-2 and V is TRBV5-1, with D maybe TRBD1 (5 bases). The V gene's germline CDR1 is SGHRS and CDR2 YFSETQ. Trimming removed 4 bases from V and 3 bases from J, with 7 bases in between. The CDR3 length is 13 residues. CDR3 in amino acids: CASSKGDTGELFF. The DNA for the CDR3 is TGCGCCAGCAGCAAAGGGGACACCGGGGAGCTGTTTTTT.

This clonotype was found many times. The chain combines TRBV7-9 with TRBJ2-1; no firm D call. The germline V gene encodes CDR1 SEHNR and CDR2 FQNEAQ (reference sequence). V was clipped by 1 base and J by 0 bases, with 7 bases between them. The CDR3 covers 15 residues. The chain's CDR3 is CASSLGFNSYNEQFF. CDR3 coding DNA: TGTGCCAGCAGCTTAGGCTTCAACTCCTACAATGAGCAGTTCTTC.

This clonotype was observed many times. The gene calls are TRBV20-1 and TRBJ2-5; 7 nucleotides line up with TRBD1. CDR1 DFQATT and CDR2 SNEGSKA come from the germline V gene (reference sequence). The CDR3 runs to 11 residues. Germline trimming cut 6 bases from V and 9 bases from J; bases unmatched to any gene: 7. In DNA form, the CDR3 reads TGCAGTGCGTCCAGGGGGTTGGCCCAGTACTTC. This codes for CSASRGLAQYF.

The V and J genes are TRBV24-1 and TRBJ2-3, with a weak D call TRBD2 (5 bases). Germline CDR1 and CDR2: KGHDR and SFDVKD. Trimming took off 9 bases at V and 0 bases at J, with 15 bases between the two ends. This CDR3 has 15 amino acids. The CDR3 here is CATGGSTASTDTQYF. CDR3 bases: TGTGCCACCGGAGGCAGCACTGCTAGCACAGATACGCAGTATTTT.

The rearrangement joins TRBV6-2 or TRBV6-3 to TRBJ1-5; possible D gene TRBD1, 5 bases. From germline, CDR1 is MNHEY and CDR2 SVGEGT. This CDR3 has 16 residues. V was clipped by 5 bases and J by 2 bases, with 16 bases between them. The CDR3 coding sequence is TGTGCCAGCAGTGATCGGGGGACCCTGGGCAATCAGCCCCAGCATTTT. This gives the protein CASSDRGTLGNQPQHF.

The J gene is TRBJ1-2, the V gene TRBV6-1, with 10 positions matching TRBD1. The CDR3 runs 14 residues. V lost 7 bases and J lost 4; bases outside the gene matches: 6. Germline loops: CDR1 MNHNS, CDR2 SASEGT. The CDR3 protein is CASTRTGGAYGYTF. CDR3 in DNA: TGTGCCAGCACCAGGACAGGGGGGGCCTATGGCTACACCTTC.

The chain links TRBV3-1 to TRBJ1-6; 8 positions match TRBD1. V lost 1 base to trimming and J lost 7 bases; unmatched junction nucleotides: 6. This CDR3 region has 16 residues. Per germline, CDR1 LGHDT and CDR2 YNNKEL (reference sequence). CDR3 bases: TGTGCCAGCAGCCAAGGACGACAGGGGACGAATTCACCCCTCCACTTT. It specifies CASSQGRQGTNSPLHF.

This sequence joins TRBV20-1 and TRBJ2-7; D unresolved. Trimming took 4 bases from V and 5 from J, leaving 18 bases between them. The germline V gene encodes CDR1 DFQATT and CDR2 SNEGSKA (reference sequence). The CDR3 has 14 residues. CDR3 coding DNA: TGCAGTGCTACAAACACGCAAAAGGGTGACGAGCAGTACTTC. This encodes CSATNTQKGDEQYF.

This clonotype was seen ten or more times. The CDR3 coding sequence is TGTGCCAGCAGTTTAACGTCGACAGTTGCTAACTATGGCTACACCTTC. Its translation: CASSLTSTVANYGYTF. This chain connects TRBV12-3 or TRBV12-4 to TRBJ1-2, with a possible D match to TRBD1 (5 bases). The CDR3 consists of 16 residues. The germline V and J ends were trimmed by 2 bases and 0 bases, with 13 bases remaining between them.

The chain has TRBV24-1 and TRBJ2-1; the match to TRBD1 covers 9 bases. Germline CDR1 KGHDR, CDR2 SFDVKD. V lost 5 bases and J lost 4; bases outside the gene matches: 8. There are 16 residues in the CDR3. CDR3 in DNA: TGTGCCACCAGTGGGTCCGGGACAGGGCCATACAATGAGCAGTTCTTC. This translates into CATSGSGTGPYNEQFF.

This chain connects TRBV7-8 to TRBJ2-7; D ambiguous. Trimming left V 7 bases short and J 4 bases short, with 14 bases between. The CDR3 totals 13 residues. The germline V gene has CDR1 SGHVS and CDR2 FQNEAQ. For the CDR3, the DNA is TGTGCCAGCAACCAGAAAGGTCAATACGAGCAGTACTTC. It yields the protein CASNQKGQYEQYF.

The chain couples TRBV19 to TRBJ2-1, with 13 positions matching TRBD2. V was pared by 1 base and J by 0 bases, with 3 bases of the junction left unmatched. The CDR3 length is 18 residues. The V gene's germline CDR1 is LNHDA and CDR2 SQIVND (reference sequence). The CDR3 spells CASSIAGTSGNSYNEQFF. CDR3 nucleotides: TGTGCCAGTAGTATAGCCGGGACTAGCGGGAACTCCTACAATGAGCAGTTCTTC.

The chain has TRBV10-3 and TRBJ2-7; D is unclear. The ends were cut back, 4 bases at V and 6 bases at J, with 7 bases in the middle. This CDR3 is 11 amino acids long. CDR1 and CDR2 from the germline V gene are ENHRY and SYGVKD. Written as DNA, the CDR3 is TGTGCCATCAGTGTGATCAGCGAGCAGTACTTC. Translating gives CAISVISEQYF.

This clonotype was seen only a few times. This sequence joins TRBV2 and TRBJ2-2; D might be TRBD1 (6 bases). This CDR3 contains 16 residues. The V gene's germline CDR1 is SNHLY and CDR2 FYNNEI. V shed 6 bases and J shed 0 bases, with 14 bases lying between them. The CDR3 bases are TGTGCCAGCAGCCCCGACAGGTCCACGAACACCGGGGAGCTGTTTTTT. Protein: CASSPDRSTNTGELFF.

The V gene is TRBV20-1, the J gene TRBJ2-1; TRBD2 agrees at 14 bases. Trimming cost V 6 bases and J 0 bases; bases outside gene matches: 4. The germline V gene has CDR1 DFQATT and CDR2 SNEGSKA (reference sequence). This CDR3 is 16 amino acids long. The CDR3 spells CSADGTSGSSYNEQFF. DNA for the CDR3: TGCAGTGCCGATGGGACTAGCGGGAGCTCCTACAATGAGCAGTTCTTC.

This clonotype was picked up a small number of times. The rearrangement uses TRBV30 and TRBJ2-2; no reliable D call. In germline, CDR1 is GTSNPN, CDR2 SVGIG (reference sequence). This CDR3 is 14 amino acids long. V lost 7 bases, J lost 4 bases, and 16 bases lay in between. The CDR3 reads CASTALSGTGELFF. The CDR3 nucleotides read TGTGCCTCTACAGCTCTCTCGGGCACCGGGGAGCTGTTTTTT.

In this sample, this clonotype turned up a few times. The genes are TRBV30 and TRBJ2-5; D is uncertain. The CDR3 length is 13 residues. Deletions cut 0 bases from V and 5 bases from J, with 10 bases between. Per the germline V gene, CDR1 is GTSNPN and CDR2 is SVGIG (reference sequence). CDR3 sequence (DNA): TGTGCCTGGAGTGTAAAGGCCGGGGAGACCCAGTACTTC. Protein product: CAWSVKAGETQYF.

The chain employs TRBV19 and TRBJ2-1, with 7 bases identical to TRBD1. Germline-derived CDR1 and CDR2 are LNHDA and SQIVND (reference sequence). The CDR3 is 15 amino acids. The trim removed 6 bases at V and 7 bases at J, leaving 12 bases unmatched. CDR3 sequence (DNA): TGTGCCAGTAGCCCAGGCACGACAGGGTTGAATGAGCAGTTCTTC. It specifies CASSPGTTGLNEQFF.

The chain employs TRBV18 and TRBJ2-3; D is tentatively TRBD1 or TRBD2 (5 bases each). This CDR3 is 16 amino acids long. Germline V gives CDR1 KGHSH, CDR2 LQKENI. Trimming took 4 bases from V and 2 from J, leaving 16 bases between them. The CDR3 coding sequence is TGTGCCAGCTCACGGACTCGGGCAGGACACACAGATACGCAGTATTTT. Its protein is CASSRTRAGHTDTQYF.

The genes are TRBV5-1 and TRBJ2-3; the D gene could be TRBD1 or TRBD2 (5 bases each). Germline CDR1 reads SGHRS; CDR2 reads YFSETQ. V dropped 7 bases and J dropped 2 bases, with 14 bases sitting between them. CDR3 length equals 14 residues. The CDR3 sequence is CASGTGTHTDTQYF. CDR3 DNA sequence: TGCGCCAGCGGCACCGGGACCCACACAGATACGCAGTATTTT.

This clonotype was counted between two and nine times. The chain uses TRBV5-1 and TRBJ1-3; D is possibly TRBD1 (5 bases). The germline gives CDR1 SGHRS, CDR2 YFSETQ. Trimming removed 4 bases at V and 0 bases at J, with 20 bases between. The CDR3 is made up of 18 amino acids. The CDR3 loop reads CASSPRGTASSSGNTIYF. As DNA, the CDR3 is TGCGCCAGCAGCCCCAGAGGGACTGCCTCGAGCTCTGGAAACACCATATATTTT.

This clonotype was picked up a small number of times. V is TRBV2 and J is TRBJ2-5; 15 bases agree with TRBD2. V was clipped by 6 bases and J by 5 bases; unmatched bases: 7. Germline CDR1 reads SNHLY; CDR2 reads FYNNEI. This CDR3 contains 16 residues. The CDR3 bases are TGTGCCAGCAGGAGGACTAGCGGGGGGGCCAGGGAGACCCAGTACTTC. This translates into CASRRTSGGARETQYF. Filled out from reference TRBV2 and TRBJ2-5, the complete variable domain reads EPEVTQTPSHQVTQMGQEVILRCVPISNHLYFYWYRQILGQKVEFLVSFYNNEISEKSEIFDDQFSVERPDGSNFTLKIRSTKLEDSAMYFCASRRTSGGARETQYFGPGTRLLVL.

The CDR3 sequence is CASSLVPGQGYEQYF. The CDR3 bases are TGCGCCAGCAGCTTGGTTCCGGGACAGGGCTACGAGCAGTACTTC. V is TRBV5-1 and J is TRBJ2-7, with TRBD1 matching over 9 bases. The junction had 4 bases not matched to a gene; V was cut back by 0 bases and J by 3 bases. The length of the CDR3 is 15 residues. Germline V CDR1 and CDR2: SGHRS, YFSETQ.

This clonotype was seen a handful of times. The V gene is TRBV10-3, the J gene TRBJ1-5, with D maybe TRBD1 (5 bases). V dropped 6 bases and J dropped 5 bases, with 17 bases sitting between them. The length of the CDR3 is 15 residues. Germline CDR1 and CDR2: ENHRY and SYGVKD. CDR3 amino acids: CAIRDPGTLHQPQHF. CDR3 coding DNA: TGTGCCATCAGAGATCCCGGGACCCTACATCAGCCCCAGCATTTT.

The rearrangement links TRBV3-1 to TRBJ2-3, with 16 bases aligning to TRBD2. CDR3 length: 19 residues. Germline lookup yields CDR1 LGHDT and CDR2 YNNKEL (reference sequence). Trimming took 4 bases from V and 1 from J; bases not matched to a gene: 8. The CDR3 region has the DNA TGTGCCAGCAGCCCACTCCCCGGGACTAGCGGGGGGGGCACAGATACGCAGTATTTT. Its translation: CASSPLPGTSGGGTDTQYF.